The TCR beta chain under discussion was sequenced for a study of blood T cell repertoires in COVID-19. Study context: Whether acute or convalescent, the COVID-19 samples came from the United States, Italy and Spain. In each case, the material was cDNA or gDNA derived from T cells, B-cell-depleted T cells, or PBMCs.

Trimming took 4 bases from V and 7 from J; bases not matched to a gene: 2. From germline, CDR1 is MDHEN and CDR2 SYDVKM. This CDR3 has 13 residues. TCRdb's copy holds only in-frame clones and misses some; the assay was immunoSEQ multiplex PCR. The data show about 250,000 clones, roughly 91% seen once. Material: peripheral blood. This TCR came from a middle-aged woman who had recovered from COVID-19. This sequence joins TRBV28 and TRBJ2-4; 9 positions match TRBD1. The CDR3: CASSSTGGNIQYF. For the CDR3, the DNA is TGTGCCAGCAGTTCGACAGGGGGGAACATTCAGTACTTC.